This T cell receptor beta chain was recorded in a study of T cell repertoires in cytomegalovirus infection. Overall study results and limits: The cumulative frequency of public TCR beta families distinguished individuals who carried CMV together with the relevant HLA.

TCRdb used MiXCR to reprocess the reads, holding one entry per CDR3 protein. The table has about 920,000 distinct CDR3 sequences, 25% to 40% seen once. Trimming cost V 3 bases and J 2 bases, with 13 bases left between them. The CDR3 runs to 16 residues. The V gene's germline CDR1 is MGHRA and CDR2 YSYEKL. This clonotype was seen a few times. The antigen is unknown. The material sequenced was cultured CD8+ T cells from PBMCs, taken from culture after CMV antigen stimulation. This receptor was identified in a human donor in good health (CMV status not recorded). Some clones in this sample may be carry-over from other donors' samples. The J gene is TRBJ1-4, the V gene TRBV4-1; D gene unclear. CDR3 nucleotides: TGCGCCAGCAGCCAGCAATCAAGAGGGACTAATGAAAAACTGTTTTTT. This translates into CASSQQSRGTNEKLFF.